This T cell receptor beta chain was captured in a study of T cell repertoires in cytomegalovirus infection (dated by TCRdb to the late 2010s). Regarding the research as a whole: Recently identified HLA-C-restricted CMV epitopes, whose presentation resists viral immunomodulation, were targeted by peptide stimulations together with well-studied HLA-B-restricted epitopes. Donor HLA type was relevant to the analysis, because carriage of CMV infection together with the matching HLA type was indicated by public TCR beta signatures. The paper as a whole reports these results and caveats: In both this cohort and an independent approximately 400-donor cohort, the cumulative frequency of public TCR beta family members distinguished carriers of CMV infection plus the relevant HLA type. The ex vivo response was dominated by HLA-C-restricted CMV-specific TCR beta clonotypes, which also provided the single most frequent clonotype in two of eight donors.

This sample's treatment or condition label indicates: in vitro stimulation with specific CMV peptide epitopes to enrich CMV-specific T cells. In regard to this clonotype: Its specific antigen is unknown. It has no much larger one-base neighbor in the sample; base qualities were not kept.

The sequencing machine was an Illumina HiSeq 1500. Starting from the raw public reads, TCRdb applied fastp trimming at Q25, assembled clones with MiXCR and retained in-frame beta chains. Identical CDR3 proteins give one entry, which carries the most common genes and DNA. This sample lists some 500,000 distinct CDR3 sequences; almost 40% were detected once. The ten most abundant clones make up about 46% of the sample. The cysteine opens and the phenylalanine closes a CDR3 of 15 amino acids. Only the CDR3 portion is preserved as DNA: 45 bases, with reading frame beginning at the first base. The germline V end is reduced by 3 bases and the J end by 0 bases; junction bases left unmatched: 0. CDR1 KGHDR and CDR2 SFDVKD are derived from the germline V gene.

This TCR was sampled from a human donor in good health (CMV status not recorded). Some clones in this sample may be carry-over from other donors' samples. The sample consisted of cultured PBMCs, taken from culture after CMV antigen stimulation. The rearranged chain carries TRBV24-1 and TRBJ2-1, and TRBD2 aligns with 8 junction nucleotides. CDR3 protein: CATSDSGSSYNEQFF. The nucleotide sequence is TGTGCCACCAGTGATAGCGGGAGCTCCTACAATGAGCAGTTCTTC.